This T cell receptor beta chain originates from a study of beta chain features in type 1 diabetes. Once sorted, every population was more than 95% pure. The authors reverse transcribed all of the isolated RNA, so sequencing captured expressed TCRB transcripts. Sequencing of naive, central memory and regulatory T cell samples gave an average of roughly 3.5 million reads. Some clones are missing from TCRdb's copy, which holds only in-frame ones; the method was immunoSEQ multiplex PCR. The sample records some 250,000 clones, 25% to 30% being singletons. The CDR3 extends over 14 amino acids. Trimming pared 4 bases from V and 4 bases from J, leaving 12 bases between. CDR1 and CDR2 (germline): SGHRS, YFSETQ. About this clone itself: Antigen specificity is unknown.

Study results and caveats: Comparison showed that naive, central memory and Treg TCRB repertoires appeared more similar among patients than among healthy donors.

Sequencing used central memory CD4+ T cells from blood. The V gene is TRBV5-1, the J gene TRBJ1-5; D gene unclear. The sequence was collected from a man aged 25-45 years in good health. The CDR3 sequence: CASSPEGRNQPQHF. The DNA for the CDR3 is TGCGCCAGCAGCCCCGAAGGGAGGAATCAGCCCCAGCATTTT.